This is a list of T cell receptor beta chains from one sample in a study of regulatory T cells in long-lasting Graves disease. TCRdb re-called the multiplex PCR reads with MiXCR, one entry per CDR3 protein. The table shows about 430,000 distinct CDR3 sequences, with 15% occurring only once. These same records also appear under a second study, on T cells in Graves' hyperthyroidism and ophthalmopathy.

Sequencing was performed on peripheral blood mononuclear cells (PBMCs), taken at new diagnosis, from a patient treated with antithyroid drugs. These receptors originate from a woman aged 40 to 50 with Graves disease. CDR3s include the opening cysteine and the closing phenylalanine or tryptophan. The order of the fields is clone size, V gene, D gene, J gene, CDR3 protein, CDR3 DNA. A D gene is named only where the DNA matches it firmly. Not all rows give a size; the values are once, few, many and, for expanded clones, a class.

clone_size: many
v_call: TRBV10-3
d_call: NA
j_call: TRBJ1-5
cdr3_aa: CAISEVGRGNQPQHF
cdr3_nt: TGTGCCATCAGTGAGGTGGGCAGGGGCAATCAGCCCCAGCATTTT

clone_size: few
v_call: TRBV6-5
d_call: NA
j_call: TRBJ2-7
cdr3_aa: CASSFVAGRYEQYF
cdr3_nt: TGTGCCAGCAGTTTCGTGGCGGGGCGCTACGAGCAGTACTTC

clone_size: many
v_call: TRBV11-2
d_call: NA
j_call: TRBJ2-1
cdr3_aa: CASSPRSAREQFF
cdr3_nt: TGTGCCAGCAGCCCCAGATCGGCGCGGGAGCAGTTCTTC

clone_size: many
v_call: TRBV24-1
d_call: TRBD2
j_call: TRBJ2-7
cdr3_aa: CATSDSRTSGTYEQYF
cdr3_nt: TGTGCCACCAGTGATTCCCGGACTAGCGGGACCTACGAGCAGTACTTC

clone_size: many
v_call: TRBV5-1
d_call: NA
j_call: TRBJ1-6
cdr3_aa: CASSLVPGDSPLHF
cdr3_nt: TGCGCCAGCAGCTTGGTTCCGGGGGATTCACCCCTCCACTTT

clone_size: once
v_call: TRBV7-2
d_call: NA
j_call: TRBJ2-2
cdr3_aa: CASSLEVRPGTGELFF
cdr3_nt: TGTGCCAGCAGCTTAGAAGTCAGACCGGGCACCGGGGAGCTGTTTTTT

clone_size: many
v_call: TRBV9
d_call: TRBD2
j_call: TRBJ2-7
cdr3_aa: CASSVGSGAGTYEQYF
cdr3_nt: TGTGCCAGCAGCGTTGGGTCTGGAGCGGGGACCTACGAGCAGTACTTC

clone_size: many
v_call: TRBV28
d_call: NA
j_call: TRBJ2-1
cdr3_aa: CASQYGGIVGEQFF
cdr3_nt: TGTGCCAGCCAATATGGCGGGATAGTCGGAGAGCAGTTCTTC

clone_size: many
v_call: TRBV12-5
d_call: NA
j_call: TRBJ2-7
cdr3_aa: CASGPTWSYEQYF
cdr3_nt: TGTGCTAGTGGTCCCACGTGGTCCTACGAGCAGTACTTC

clone_size: NA
v_call: TRBV28
d_call: NA
j_call: TRBJ1-2
cdr3_aa: CASSFGTRKANYGYTF
cdr3_nt: TGTGCCAGCAGTTTCGGGACAAGGAAGGCTAACTATGGCTACACCTTC

clone_size: many
v_call: TRBV11-2
d_call: NA
j_call: TRBJ2-7
cdr3_aa: CASSLDTGARAYEQYF
cdr3_nt: TGTGCCAGCAGCTTAGATACGGGGGCCAGGGCCTACGAGCAGTACTTC

clone_size: many
v_call: TRBV7-2
d_call: NA
j_call: TRBJ1-4
cdr3_aa: CASSLVSFATNEKLFF
cdr3_nt: TGTGCCAGCAGCTTAGTGTCGTTCGCAACTAATGAAAAACTGTTTTTT

clone_size: many
v_call: TRBV2
d_call: NA
j_call: TRBJ1-5
cdr3_aa: CASSDPGRNQPQHF
cdr3_nt: TGTGCCAGCAGTGATCCCGGGAGAAATCAGCCCCAGCATTTT

clone_size: NA
v_call: TRBV6-1
d_call: NA
j_call: TRBJ1-1
cdr3_aa: CASTQAGRNTEAFF
cdr3_nt: TGTGCCAGCACCCAAGCGGGCAGGAACACTGAAGCTTTCTTT

clone_size: NA
v_call: TRBV29-1
d_call: NA
j_call: TRBJ1-2
cdr3_aa: CSVVLGSGGYTF
cdr3_nt: TGCAGCGTCGTGCTAGGGTCGGGGGGCTACACCTTC

clone_size: NA
v_call: TRBV30
d_call: TRBD2
j_call: TRBJ2-7
cdr3_aa: CAWSASGQEQYF
cdr3_nt: TGTGCCTGGAGCGCTAGCGGGCAAGAGCAGTACTTC

clone_size: many
v_call: TRBV29-1
d_call: NA
j_call: TRBJ2-3
cdr3_aa: CSADSGTDTQYF
cdr3_nt: TGCAGCGCGGATAGCGGCACAGATACGCAGTATTTT

clone_size: many
v_call: TRBV20-1
d_call: NA
j_call: TRBJ2-5
cdr3_aa: CSARDDKETLWMETQYF
cdr3_nt: TGCAGTGCTAGAGATGATAAGGAGACTTTGTGGATGGAGACCCAGTACTTC

clone_size: once
v_call: TRBV29-1
d_call: NA
j_call: TRBJ2-5
cdr3_aa: CSGIRGAKTQYF
cdr3_nt: TGCAGCGGGATCCGGGGGGCCAAGACCCAGTACTTC

clone_size: few
v_call: TRBV6-1
d_call: TRBD2
j_call: TRBJ2-1
cdr3_aa: CASSPRVAGYNEQFF
cdr3_nt: TGTGCCAGCAGCCCCCGAGTAGCGGGATACAATGAGCAGTTCTTC

clone_size: many
v_call: TRBV28
d_call: TRBD1
j_call: TRBJ2-5
cdr3_aa: CASSLDFPPGTGQATQYF
cdr3_nt: TGTGCCAGCAGTTTAGATTTTCCCCCCGGGACAGGGCAAGCGACCCAGTACTTC